This T cell receptor beta chain originates from a study of PD-1 blockade in classical Hodgkin lymphoma. Autologous stem cell transplantation was followed by relapse in every patient, and brentuximab vedotin exposure varied. Overall study findings and caveats: Still unresolved is the cause of the repertoire differences, which may be disease activity or prior therapy. CD4+ TCR diversity rose significantly by C4D1, and CD8+ TCR diversity did not. The diversity seen at baseline in complete responders resembled that of newly diagnosed patients.

Profiled with immunoSEQ multiplex PCR; TCRdb holds only in-frame clones, not every one. This sample yields 20,000 to 25,000 clones, of which about 80% are seen a single time; 15% to 20% belongs to the top ten. This CDR3 has 15 amino acids. V lost 0 bases, J lost 5 bases, and 4 bases stayed unmatched. Looked up from germline, CDR1 is SGHNT and CDR2 is YYREEE (reference sequence). On this clone: What it recognizes is unknown.

The clonotype originates from a human donor with classical Hodgkin lymphoma. The chain combines TRBV5-4 with TRBJ1-1; 10 bases match TRBD1. This specimen was peripheral blood mononuclear cells (PBMCs), taken before the second cycle of nivolumab. CDR3 protein: CASSLETGGATEAFF. CDR3 DNA sequence: TGTGCCAGCAGCTTGGAGACAGGGGGCGCGACTGAAGCTTTCTTT.